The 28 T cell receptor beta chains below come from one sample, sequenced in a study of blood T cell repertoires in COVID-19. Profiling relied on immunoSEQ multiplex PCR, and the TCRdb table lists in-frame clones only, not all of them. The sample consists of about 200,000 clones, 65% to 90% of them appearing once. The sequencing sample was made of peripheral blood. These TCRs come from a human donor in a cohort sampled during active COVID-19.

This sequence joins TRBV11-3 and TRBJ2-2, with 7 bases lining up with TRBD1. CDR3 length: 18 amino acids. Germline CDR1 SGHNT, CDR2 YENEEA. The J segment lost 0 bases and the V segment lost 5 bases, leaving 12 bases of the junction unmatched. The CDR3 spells CASSLSRDSNPNTGELFF. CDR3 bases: TGTGCCAGCAGCCTAAGCCGGGACAGCAATCCGAACACCGGGGAGCTGTTTTTT.

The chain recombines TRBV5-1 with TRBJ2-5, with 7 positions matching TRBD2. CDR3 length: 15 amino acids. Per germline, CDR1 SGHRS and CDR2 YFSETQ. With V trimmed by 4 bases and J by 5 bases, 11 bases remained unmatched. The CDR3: CASSRPGLLGETQYF. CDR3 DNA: TGCGCCAGCAGCCGCCCGGGACTACTGGGGGAGACCCAGTACTTC.

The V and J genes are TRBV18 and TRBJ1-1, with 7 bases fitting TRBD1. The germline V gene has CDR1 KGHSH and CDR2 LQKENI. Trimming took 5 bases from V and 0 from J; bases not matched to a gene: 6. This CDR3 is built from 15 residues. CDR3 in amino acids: CASSAGTEMNTEAFF. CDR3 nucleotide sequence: TGTGCCAGCTCAGCCGGGACAGAGATGAACACTGAAGCTTTCTTT.

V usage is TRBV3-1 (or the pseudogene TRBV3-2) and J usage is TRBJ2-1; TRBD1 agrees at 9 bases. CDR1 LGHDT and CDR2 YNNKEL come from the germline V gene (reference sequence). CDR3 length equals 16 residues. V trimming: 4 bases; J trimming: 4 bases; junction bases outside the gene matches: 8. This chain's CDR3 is CASSRTPGQGYNEQFF. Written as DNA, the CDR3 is TGTGCCAGCAGCCGTACTCCGGGACAGGGATACAATGAGCAGTTCTTC.

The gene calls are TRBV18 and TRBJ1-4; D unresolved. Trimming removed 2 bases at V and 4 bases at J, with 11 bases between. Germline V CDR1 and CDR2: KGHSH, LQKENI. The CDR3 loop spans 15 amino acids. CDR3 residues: CASSPGVLLNEKLFF. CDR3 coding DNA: TGTGCCAGCTCACCAGGTGTCCTACTTAATGAAAAACTGTTTTTT.

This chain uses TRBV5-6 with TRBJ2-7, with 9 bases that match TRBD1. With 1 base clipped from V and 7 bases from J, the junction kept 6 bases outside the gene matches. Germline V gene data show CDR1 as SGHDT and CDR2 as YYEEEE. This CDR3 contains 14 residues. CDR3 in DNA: TGTGCCAGCAGCTTGCGGGGGACAGGGAGTGAGCAGTACTTC. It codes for CASSLRGTGSEQYF. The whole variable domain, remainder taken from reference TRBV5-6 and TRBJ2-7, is DAGVTQSPTHLIKTRGQQVTLRCSPKSGHDTVSWYQQALGQGPQFIFQYYEEEERQRGNFPDRFSGHQFPNYSSELNVNALLLGDSALYLCASSLRGTGSEQYFGPGTRLTVT.

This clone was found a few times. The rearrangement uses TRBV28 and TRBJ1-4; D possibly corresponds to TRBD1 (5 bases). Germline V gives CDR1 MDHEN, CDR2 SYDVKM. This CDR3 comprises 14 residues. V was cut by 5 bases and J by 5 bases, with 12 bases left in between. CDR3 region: CASSRQSLNEKLFF. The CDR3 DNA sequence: TGTGCCAGCAGTCGACAGAGTTTAAATGAAAAACTGTTTTTT.

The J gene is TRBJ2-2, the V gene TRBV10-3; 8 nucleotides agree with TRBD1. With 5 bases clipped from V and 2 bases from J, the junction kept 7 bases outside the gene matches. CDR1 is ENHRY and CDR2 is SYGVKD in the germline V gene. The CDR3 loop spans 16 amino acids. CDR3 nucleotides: TGTGCCATCAGTCGCCGGGACAGGCCCAACACCGGGGAGCTGTTTTTT. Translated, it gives CAISRRDRPNTGELFF.

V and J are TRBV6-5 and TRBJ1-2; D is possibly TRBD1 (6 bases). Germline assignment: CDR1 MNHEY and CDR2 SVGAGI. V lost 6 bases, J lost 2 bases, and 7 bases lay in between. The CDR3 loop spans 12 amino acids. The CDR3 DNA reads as TGTGCCAGCAGCGGACAGAACTATGGCTACACCTTC. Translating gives CASSGQNYGYTF.

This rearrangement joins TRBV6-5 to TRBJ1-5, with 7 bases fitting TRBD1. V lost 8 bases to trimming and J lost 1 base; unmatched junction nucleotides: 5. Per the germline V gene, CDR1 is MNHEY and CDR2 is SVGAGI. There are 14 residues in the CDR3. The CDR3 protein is CASEGAGSNQPQHF. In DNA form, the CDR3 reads TGTGCCAGCGAGGGGGCAGGGAGCAATCAGCCCCAGCATTTT.

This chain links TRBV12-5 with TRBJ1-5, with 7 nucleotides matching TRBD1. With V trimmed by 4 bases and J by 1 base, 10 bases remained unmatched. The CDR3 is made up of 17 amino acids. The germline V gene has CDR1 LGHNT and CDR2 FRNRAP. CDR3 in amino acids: CASGWTGPVSSNQPQHF. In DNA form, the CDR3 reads TGTGCTAGTGGTTGGACAGGCCCGGTCTCGAGCAATCAGCCCCAGCATTTT.

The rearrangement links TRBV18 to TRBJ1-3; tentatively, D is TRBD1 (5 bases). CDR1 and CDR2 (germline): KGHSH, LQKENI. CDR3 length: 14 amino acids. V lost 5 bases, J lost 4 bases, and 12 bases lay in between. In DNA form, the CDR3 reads TGTGCCAGCTCATTTGACAGAGGAGGAAACACCATATATTTT. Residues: CASSFDRGGNTIYF.

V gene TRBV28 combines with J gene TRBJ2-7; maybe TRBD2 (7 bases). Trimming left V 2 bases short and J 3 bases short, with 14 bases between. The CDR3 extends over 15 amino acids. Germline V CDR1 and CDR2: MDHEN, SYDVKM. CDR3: CASSLGGGFFYEQYF. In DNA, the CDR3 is TGTGCCAGCAGTTTAGGCGGGGGCTTCTTCTACGAGCAGTACTTC.

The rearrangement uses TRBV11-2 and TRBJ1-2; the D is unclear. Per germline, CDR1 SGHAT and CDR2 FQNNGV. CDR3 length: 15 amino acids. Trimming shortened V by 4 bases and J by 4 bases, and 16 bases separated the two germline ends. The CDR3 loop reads CASSSGLRLFYGYTF. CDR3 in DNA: TGTGCCAGCAGCTCTGGACTGCGCCTTTTCTATGGCTACACCTTC.

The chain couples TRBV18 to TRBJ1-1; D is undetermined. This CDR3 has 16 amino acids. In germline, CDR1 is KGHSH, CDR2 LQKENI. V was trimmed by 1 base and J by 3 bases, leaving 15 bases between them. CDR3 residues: CASSPRPDFLDTEAFF. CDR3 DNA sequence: TGTGCCAGCTCACCACGGCCAGATTTCTTGGACACTGAAGCTTTCTTT.

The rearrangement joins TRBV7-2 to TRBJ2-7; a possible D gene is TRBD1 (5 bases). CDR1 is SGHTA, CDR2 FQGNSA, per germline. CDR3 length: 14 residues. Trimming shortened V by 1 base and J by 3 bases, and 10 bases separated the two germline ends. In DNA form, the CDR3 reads TGTGCCAGCAGCTTAGGGGGCGGAAACTACGAGCAGTACTTC. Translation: CASSLGGGNYEQYF. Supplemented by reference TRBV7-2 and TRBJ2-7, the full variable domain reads GAGVSQSPSNKVTEKGKDVELRCDPISGHTALYWYRQSLGQGLEFLIYFQGNSAPDKSGLPSDRFSAERTGGSVSTLTIQRTQQEDSAVYLCASSLGGGNYEQYFGPGTRLTVT.

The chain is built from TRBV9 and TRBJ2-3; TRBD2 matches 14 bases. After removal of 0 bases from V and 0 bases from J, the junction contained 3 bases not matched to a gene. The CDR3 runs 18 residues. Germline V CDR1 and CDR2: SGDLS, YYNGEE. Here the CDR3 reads CASSVGGTSGRSTDTQYF. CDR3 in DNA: TGTGCCAGCAGCGTAGGAGGGACTAGCGGGAGAAGCACAGATACGCAGTATTTT. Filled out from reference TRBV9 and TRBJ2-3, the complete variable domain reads DSGVTQTPKHLITATGQRVTLRCSPRSGDLSVYWYQQSLDQGLQFLIQYYNGEERAKGNILERFSAQQFPDLHSELNLSSLELGDSALYFCASSVGGTSGRSTDTQYFGPGTRLTVL.

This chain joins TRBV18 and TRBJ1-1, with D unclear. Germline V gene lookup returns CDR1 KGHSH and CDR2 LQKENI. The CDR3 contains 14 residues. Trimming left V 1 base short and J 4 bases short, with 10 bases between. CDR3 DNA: TGTGCCAGCTCACCACGTCCACAGCTCACTGAAGCTTTCTTT. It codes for CASSPRPQLTEAFF.

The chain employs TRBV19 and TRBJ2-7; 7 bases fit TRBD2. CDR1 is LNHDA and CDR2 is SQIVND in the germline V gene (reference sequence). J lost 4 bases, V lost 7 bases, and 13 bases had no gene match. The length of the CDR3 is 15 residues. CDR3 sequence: CASKRLAVGSYEQYF. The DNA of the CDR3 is TGTGCCAGTAAGAGGCTAGCGGTCGGCAGTTACGAGCAGTACTTC.

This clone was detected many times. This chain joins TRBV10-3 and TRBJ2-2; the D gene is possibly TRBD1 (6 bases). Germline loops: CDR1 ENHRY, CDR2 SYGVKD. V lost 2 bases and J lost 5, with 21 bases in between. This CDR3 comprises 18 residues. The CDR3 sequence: CAISEDTTGRRRTGELFF. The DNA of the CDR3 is TGTGCCATCAGTGAGGACACAACAGGGAGAAGAAGGACCGGGGAGCTGTTTTTT.

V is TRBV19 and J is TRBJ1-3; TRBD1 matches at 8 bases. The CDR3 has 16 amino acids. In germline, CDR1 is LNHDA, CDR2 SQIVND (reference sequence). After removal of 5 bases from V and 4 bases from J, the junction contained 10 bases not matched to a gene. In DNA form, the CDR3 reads TGTGCCAGTAGTGCCGGGACAGGTCGGAGCGGAAACACCATATATTTT. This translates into CASSAGTGRSGNTIYF.

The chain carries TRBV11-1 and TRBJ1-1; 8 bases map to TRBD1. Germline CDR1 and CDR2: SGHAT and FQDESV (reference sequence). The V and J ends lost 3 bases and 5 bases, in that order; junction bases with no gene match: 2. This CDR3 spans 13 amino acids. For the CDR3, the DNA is TGTGCCAGCAGCTTTCACAGGGGGACTGAAGCTTTCTTT. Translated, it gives CASSFHRGTEAFF.

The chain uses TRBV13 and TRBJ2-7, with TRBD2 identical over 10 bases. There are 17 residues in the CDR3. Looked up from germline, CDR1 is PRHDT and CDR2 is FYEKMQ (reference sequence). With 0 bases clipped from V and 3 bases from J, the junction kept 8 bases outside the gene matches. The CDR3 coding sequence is TGTGCCAGCAGCTTAGGGAGCGGGAGGGCCCCATTCTACGAGCAGTACTTC. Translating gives CASSLGSGRAPFYEQYF.

In DNA form, the CDR3 reads TGTGCCAGCTCACCCAGACTAGCTCAAGAGACCCAGTACTTC. It specifies CASSPRLAQETQYF. The chain links TRBV18 to TRBJ2-5, with 7 bases lining up with TRBD2. Trimming at V came to 3 bases and at J to 2 bases, leaving 3 bases not matched to a gene. This CDR3 spans 14 amino acids. In germline, CDR1 is KGHSH, CDR2 LQKENI. Full variable domain (remainder filled in from reference TRBV18 and TRBJ2-5): NAGVMQNPRHLVRRRGQEARLRCSPMKGHSHVYWYRQLPEEGLKFMVYLQKENIIDESGMPKERFSAEFPKEGPSILRIQQVVRGDSAAYFCASSPRLAQETQYFGPGTRLLVL.

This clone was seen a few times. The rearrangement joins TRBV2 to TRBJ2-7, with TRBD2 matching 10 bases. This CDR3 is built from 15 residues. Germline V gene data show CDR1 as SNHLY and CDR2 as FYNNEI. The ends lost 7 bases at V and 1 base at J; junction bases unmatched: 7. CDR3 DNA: TGTGCCAGCAAAGTAGCGGGAGGTCTGTCCTACGAGCAGTACTTC. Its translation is CASKVAGGLSYEQYF.

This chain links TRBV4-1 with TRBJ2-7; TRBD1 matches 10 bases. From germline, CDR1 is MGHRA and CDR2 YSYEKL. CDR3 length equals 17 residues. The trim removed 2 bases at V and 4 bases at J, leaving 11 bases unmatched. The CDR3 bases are TGCGCCAGCAGCCAAAAGGCCCCCGGGACAGGGGTGTACGAGCAGTACTTC. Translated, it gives CASSQKAPGTGVYEQYF.

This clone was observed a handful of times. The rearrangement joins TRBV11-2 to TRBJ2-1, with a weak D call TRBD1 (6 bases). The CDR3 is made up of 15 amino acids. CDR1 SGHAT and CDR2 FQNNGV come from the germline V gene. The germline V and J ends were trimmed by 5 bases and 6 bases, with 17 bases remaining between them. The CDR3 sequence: CASSLQTGSPNEQFF. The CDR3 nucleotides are TGTGCCAGCAGCCTACAGACAGGATCACCCAATGAGCAGTTCTTC.

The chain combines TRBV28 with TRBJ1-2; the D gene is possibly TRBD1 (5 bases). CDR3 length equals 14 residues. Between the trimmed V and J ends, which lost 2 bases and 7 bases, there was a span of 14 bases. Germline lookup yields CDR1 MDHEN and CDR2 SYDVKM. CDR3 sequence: CASSLRGRFIGYTF. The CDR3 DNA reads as TGTGCCAGCAGTTTAAGGGGTCGCTTTATTGGCTACACCTTC.